This entry lists 20 T cell receptor beta chains sequenced from one sample in a study of T cell repertoires in cytomegalovirus infection. MiXCR was run by TCRdb on the reads, yielding one entry per CDR3 protein. The repertoire holds about 360,000 distinct CDR3 sequences, with about 35% as singletons. Which antigens these TCRs recognize remains unknown. Sequencing used cultured PBMCs, obtained from culture after CMV antigen stimulation. The receptors come from a human donor in good health (CMV status not recorded). Some clones in this sample may be carry-over from other donors' samples.

This clonotype was detected ten times or more. The gene calls are TRBV7-2 and TRBJ2-2, with TRBD2 matching over 10 bases. Germline V gene data show CDR1 as SGHTA and CDR2 as FQGNSA. The CDR3 spans 15 residues. V lost 5 bases, J lost 3 bases, and 3 bases stayed unmatched. The CDR3 reads CASSLSGRYTGELFF. The CDR3 DNA follows: TGTGCCAGCAGCCTTAGCGGGAGGTACACCGGGGAGCTGTTTTTT.

The chain has TRBV11-2 and TRBJ2-1, with 10 bases aligning to TRBD1. The CDR3 length is 17 residues. With 1 base clipped from V and 4 bases from J, the junction kept 7 bases outside the gene matches. Germline V gene data show CDR1 as SGHAT and CDR2 as FQNNGV. The CDR3 reads CASSLAIRDRGYNEQFF. As DNA, the CDR3 is TGTGCCAGCAGCTTAGCGATCCGGGACAGGGGATACAATGAGCAGTTCTTC.

This clonotype was seen a handful of times. The chain combines TRBV5-6 with TRBJ2-1; D is unresolved. Germline values: CDR1 SGHDT, CDR2 YYEEEE. The CDR3 consists of 13 residues. The ends were cut back, 1 base at V and 4 bases at J, with 6 bases in the middle. CDR3 in DNA: TGTGCCAGCAGCTTGTTCCAGTACAATGAGCAGTTCTTC. It yields the protein CASSLFQYNEQFF.

The rearrangement links TRBV12-3 or TRBV12-4 to TRBJ1-1; D gene unclear. V gave up 5 bases and J gave up 4 bases, with 14 bases separating them. This CDR3 has 14 amino acids. CDR3 amino acids: CASSLTGAGTEAFF. CDR3 DNA: TGTGCCAGCAGTCTTACGGGAGCTGGCACTGAAGCTTTCTTT.

The chain is built from TRBV20-1 and TRBJ2-7, with TRBD1 matching over 7 bases. Per the germline V gene, CDR1 is DFQATT and CDR2 is SNEGSKA (reference sequence). The CDR3 length is 14 residues. Trimming cost V 1 base and J 4 bases; bases outside gene matches: 7. In DNA form, the CDR3 reads TGCAGTGCTAGAGGTGAGGTACAGGGGTACGAGCAGTACTTC. Translation: CSARGEVQGYEQYF.

This chain links TRBV24-1 with TRBJ2-7; perhaps TRBD1 as D (6 bases). The V gene lost 2 bases and the J gene lost 6 bases, with 16 bases spanning the gap. CDR1 is KGHDR, CDR2 SFDVKD, per germline. This CDR3 comprises 15 residues. CDR3 nucleotide sequence: TGTGCCACCAGTGATTCGACAGGAGTTTTTAGCGAGCAGTACTTC. Translation gives CATSDSTGVFSEQYF.

V gene TRBV24-1 combines with J gene TRBJ2-1, with no clear D. Germline CDR1 is KGHDR and CDR2 is SFDVKD. V was pared by 0 bases and J by 6 bases, with 8 bases between. CDR3 length: 14 residues. The CDR3 sequence: CATSDLLRGNEQFF. Here the CDR3 DNA reads TGTGCCACCAGTGATTTGCTACGCGGCAATGAGCAGTTCTTC.

The V and J genes are TRBV2 and TRBJ2-7; D may be TRBD2 (7 bases). Trimming left V 7 bases short and J 4 bases short, with 20 bases between. Germline V gene sequence: CDR1 SNHLY, CDR2 FYNNEI. The CDR3 has 15 amino acids. The CDR3 region is CASTPTGGLGYEQYF. The DNA of the CDR3 is TGTGCCAGCACTCCCACGGGGGGCTTGGGGTACGAGCAGTACTTC.

The V call is TRBV3-1, the J call TRBJ1-2; 8 bases are a match to TRBD1. Per the germline V gene, CDR1 is LGHDT and CDR2 is YNNKEL (reference sequence). This CDR3 is 13 amino acids long. V shed 2 bases and J 9 bases; nucleotides not matched to a gene: 5. The DNA for the CDR3 is TGTGCCAGCAGCCAACCACAGGGGGGGAGCTACACCTTC. It encodes CASSQPQGGSYTF.

Regarding this clonotype: Since a much larger clone is just one base distant, this may be a read error. V is TRBV27 and J is TRBJ2-1; TRBD1 is a possible D gene (5 bases). This CDR3 comprises 13 residues. The ends were cut back, 6 bases at V and 10 bases at J, with 16 bases in the middle. Germline V gene lookup returns CDR1 MNHEY and CDR2 SMNVEV (reference sequence). The CDR3 DNA follows: TGTGCCAGCAGACCTCAAAGGGGCGGAGAGCAGTTCTTC. Translation: CASRPQRGGEQFF.

This clonotype occurred a few times. J is TRBJ1-6 and V is TRBV4-3; the match to TRBD1 covers 8 bases. The CDR3 runs 17 residues. Germline assignment: CDR1 LGHNA and CDR2 YSLEER. V trimming: 0 bases; J trimming: 5 bases; junction bases outside the gene matches: 6. The chain's CDR3 is CASSQEVLDRDNSPLHF. In DNA form, the CDR3 reads TGCGCCAGCAGCCAAGAGGTGCTGGACAGGGATAATTCACCCCTCCACTTT.

This clonotype was picked up a small number of times. The rearrangement uses TRBV11-3 and TRBJ2-5; 7 nucleotides line up with TRBD1. The CDR3 sequence is 12 residues long. With 5 bases clipped from V and 5 bases from J, the junction kept 2 bases outside the gene matches. Germline V gene sequence: CDR1 SGHNT, CDR2 YENEEA. The CDR3 nucleotides are TGTGCCAGCAGCCAGGGACAGGAGACCCAGTACTTC. This gives the protein CASSQGQETQYF.

This clonotype has a handful of counts. V and J are TRBV11-2 and TRBJ2-3; tentative D call: TRBD2 (6 bases). Between the trimmed V and J ends, which lost 5 bases and 7 bases, there was a span of 19 bases. The CDR3 runs 15 residues. CDR1 and CDR2 (germline): SGHAT, FQNNGV. The chain's CDR3 is CASSLPGLLPNTQYF. DNA of the CDR3: TGTGCCAGCAGCCTGCCAGGACTATTACCTAATACGCAGTATTTT.

A few counts support this clonotype. The chain combines TRBV24-1 with TRBJ2-1, with no clear D. Looked up from germline, CDR1 is KGHDR and CDR2 is SFDVKD. V was pared by 6 bases and J by 10 bases, with 12 bases between. The CDR3 runs 12 residues. The CDR3 DNA sequence: TGTGCCACCAGTACTGGGGTCGGCGAGCAGTTCTTC. As protein: CATSTGVGEQFF.

This clonotype has more than one count but fewer than ten. The chain recombines TRBV7-2 with TRBJ2-7, with 7 bases identical to TRBD1. Germline V lookup: CDR1 SGHTA, CDR2 FQGNSA. CDR3 length equals 14 residues. V lost 0 bases to trimming and J lost 2 bases; unmatched junction nucleotides: 1. CDR3 bases: TGTGCCAGCAGCTTAGCACAGGGGCCCTACGAGCAGTACGTC. It translates to CASSLAQGPYEQYV.

The chain combines TRBV12-5 with TRBJ2-3, with D maybe TRBD2 (6 bases). CDR3 length equals 14 residues. Germline V lookup: CDR1 LGHNT, CDR2 FRNRAP. Trimming removed 0 bases from V and 5 bases from J, with 9 bases in between. The CDR3 is CASGLVRRGDTQYF. Here the CDR3 DNA reads TGTGCTAGTGGTTTGGTACGGAGGGGAGATACGCAGTATTTT.

In its sample, this clonotype was seen a few times. The chain carries TRBV7-2 and TRBJ2-1, with 8 bases that match TRBD2. Germline loops: CDR1 SGHTA, CDR2 FQGNSA. The J segment lost 9 bases and the V segment lost 9 bases, leaving 10 bases of the junction unmatched. This CDR3 has 13 residues. The CDR3 DNA follows: TGTGCCAGACCCGGGACTAGTTTAACTGAGCAGTTCTTC. Protein: CARPGTSLTEQFF.

The chain employs TRBV20-1 and TRBJ2-7, with D possibly TRBD1 on 6 matching bases. From germline, CDR1 is DFQATT and CDR2 SNEGSKA (reference sequence). The germline V and J ends were trimmed by 0 bases and 9 bases, with 18 bases remaining between them. The CDR3 covers 14 residues. The CDR3 is CSARDSDSVMGQYF. The CDR3 DNA reads as TGCAGTGCTAGAGATTCGGACAGCGTTATGGGGCAGTACTTC.

The CDR3 sequence: CASSPKEAGAGELFF. CDR3 DNA sequence: TGTGCCAGCAGTCCAAAAGAAGCGGGAGCCGGGGAGCTGTTTTTT. The chain carries TRBV6-5 and TRBJ2-2; 8 bases match TRBD2. Trimming took 5 bases from V and 6 from J; bases not matched to a gene: 8. This CDR3 has 15 residues. Germline loops: CDR1 MNHEY, CDR2 SVGAGI.

CDR3: CASSLSWPNNQPQHF. The CDR3 nucleotides read TGTGCCAGCAGCTTATCGTGGCCGAACAATCAGCCCCAGCATTTT. The chain carries TRBV5-6 and TRBJ1-5; D is undetermined. V was clipped by 2 bases and J by 3 bases, with 12 bases between them. CDR1 and CDR2 (germline): SGHDT, YYEEEE. The length of the CDR3 is 15 residues.